This T cell receptor (beta chain) was obtained from a study of blood T cell repertoires in COVID-19. Some clones are missing from TCRdb's copy, which holds only in-frame ones; the method was immunoSEQ multiplex PCR. The table lists 200,000 to 300,000 clones, 65% to 90% of them singletons. The CDR3 loop spans 17 amino acids. Germline V gene data show CDR1 as SGDLS and CDR2 as YYNGEE. V was pared by 0 bases and J by 5 bases, with 20 bases between. Sequencing used peripheral blood. V usage is TRBV9 and J usage is TRBJ1-2, with D uncertain. The source is a man in his fifties with COVID-19, enrolled during active disease. CDR3 DNA sequence: TGTGCCAGCAGCGTAGGAGGAGGGATGAGTTCGGGGTATGGCTACACCTTC. It translates to CASSVGGGMSSGYGYTF.